This is a list of T cell receptor beta chains from one sample in a study of neurological immune-mediated disorders. TCRdb re-called the 5' RACE reads through MiXCR, storing one row per CDR3 protein. The sample lists roughly 65,000 distinct CDR3 sequences, about 5.2% occurring once. The sample comprised PBMCs. These receptors were taken from a human donor with multiple sclerosis. The donor label of this sample is uncertain. The CDR3 runs from the conserved cysteine through the conserved F or W. The order of the fields is V gene, CDR3 length, J gene, D gene, clone size, CDR3 protein, CDR3 DNA. A D gene is named only where the DNA matches it firmly. Size is stated for part of the rows, as once, few or many counts, or as a class when the clone is expanded.

TRBV12-3/TRBV12-4	13	TRBJ1-1	-	many	CASSLANGGEAFF	TGTGCCAGCAGTTTAGCGAATGGGGGTGAAGCTTTCTTT
TRBV20-1	15	TRBJ1-1	-	many	CSARDPGGENTEAFF	TGCAGTGCTAGAGATCCGGGGGGCGAGAACACTGAAGCTTTCTTT
TRBV7-2	15	TRBJ2-1	TRBD2	medium-sized	CASSRASGAGHEQFF	TGTGCCAGCAGCCGAGCGAGCGGGGCGGGGCATGAGCAGTTCTTC
TRBV7-3	13	TRBJ2-5	-	many	CASSLSREGTQYF	TGTGCCAGCAGCTTAAGCAGGGAAGGGACCCAGTACTTC
TRBV5-1	13	TRBJ2-3	-	many	CASSLATEGGQYF	TGCGCCAGCAGCTTGGCGACAGAGGGTGGACAGTATTTT
TRBV25-1	14	TRBJ1-1	-	many	CASSERFSATEAFF	TGTGCCAGCAGTGAAAGATTTTCGGCCACTGAAGCTTTCTTT
TRBV7-3	12	TRBJ2-1	-	many	CASSLGPGEQFF	TGTGCCAGCAGCTTGGGACCCGGTGAGCAGTTCTTC
TRBV14	16	TRBJ2-1	TRBD1	many	CASSPLDRGPNNEQFF	TGTGCCAGCAGCCCCCTCGACAGGGGGCCCAACAATGAGCAGTTCTTC
TRBV10-3	14	TRBJ1-2	-	many	CAIRAQGSNYGYTF	TGTGCCATCAGGGCCCAGGGCTCCAACTATGGCTACACCTTC
TRBV5-1	16	TRBJ2-3	TRBD2	many	CASSLDGGAQGDTQYF	TGCGCCAGCAGCTTGGACGGGGGGGCGCAGGGAGATACGCAGTATTTT
TRBV4-1	16	TRBJ2-5	-	many	CASSQGPSDFQETQYF	TGCGCCAGCAGCCAAGGCCCCTCGGACTTCCAAGAGACCCAGTACTTC
TRBV5-1	15	TRBJ1-2	TRBD1	many	CASSLQTGTGYGYTF	TGCGCCAGCAGCTTGCAAACCGGGACAGGTTACGGCTACACCTTC
TRBV11-2	12	TRBJ1-1	-	many	CASRPAHSEAFF	TGTGCCAGTAGACCAGCCCACAGTGAAGCTTTCTTT
TRBV18	16	TRBJ1-1	TRBD1	many	CASSPVTGGGNTEAFF	TGTGCCAGCTCACCGGTGACAGGGGGGGGGAACACTGAAGCTTTCTTT
TRBV20-1	13	TRBJ2-3	-	many	CSAVGGRADTQYF	TGCAGTGCCGTCGGGGGGCGAGCAGATACGCAGTATTTT
TRBV5-1	16	TRBJ1-6	-	many	CASSQKLQAQDSPLHF	TGCGCCAGCAGCCAGAAGCTGCAGGCCCAGGATTCACCCCTCCACTTT
TRBV6-5	16	TRBJ1-3	TRBD1	many	CASRPGTGRAGNTIYF	TGTGCCAGCAGGCCGGGGACAGGGAGGGCTGGAAACACCATATATTTT
TRBV5-1	15	TRBJ2-1	TRBD2	many	CASGRGGGEYNEQFF	TGCGCCAGCGGGCGGGGGGGCGGAGAATACAATGAGCAGTTCTTC
TRBV6-5	14	TRBJ1-1	-	many	CASSYSSLNTEAFF	TGTGCCAGCAGTTACTCATCTCTGAACACTGAAGCTTTCTTT
TRBV7-8	15	TRBJ1-1	TRBD1	many	CASSPSRTGLPEAFF	TGTGCCAGCAGCCCCTCCCGGACAGGGCTTCCTGAAGCTTTCTTT
TRBV19	14	TRBJ2-3	-	once	CASIKTGETDTQYF	TGTGCCAGTATAAAAACGGGGGAGACAGATACGCAGTATTTT
TRBV18	15	TRBJ2-3	TRBD2	-	CASSPLTSGTDTQYF	TGTGCCAGCTCACCTCTCACTAGCGGGACAGATACGCAGTATTTT
TRBV29-1	14	TRBJ1-1	-	many	CSVERRDVKAEAFF	TGCAGCGTTGAGCGGCGAGACGTCAAGGCTGAAGCTTTCTTT
TRBV4-2	14	TRBJ2-3	-	many	CASSQGGGTDTQYF	TGTGCCAGCAGCCAAGGCGGGGGCACAGATACGCAGTATTTT
TRBV20-1	14	TRBJ2-1	TRBD1	many	CSASTGTGKDEQFF	TGCAGTGCTAGTACCGGGACAGGGAAGGACGAGCAGTTCTTC
TRBV9	17	TRBJ2-2	TRBD2	many	CASSVDPAGAFTGELFF	TGTGCCAGCAGCGTAGATCCAGCGGGGGCGTTCACCGGGGAGCTGTTTTTT
TRBV3-1	14	TRBJ2-7	-	many	CASSQGRFSYEQYF	TGTGCCAGCAGCCAAGGGCGCTTCTCCTACGAGCAGTACTTC
TRBV20-1	15	TRBJ1-5	-	many	CSASGLDGGNQPQHF	TGCAGTGCTTCCGGACTCGACGGCGGCAATCAGCCCCAGCATTTT
TRBV5-1	15	TRBJ1-1	TRBD1	-	CASSFGQEVRTEAFF	TGCGCCAGCAGCTTCGGACAGGAAGTAAGGACTGAAGCTTTCTTT
TRBV6-5	13	TRBJ2-1	-	many	CACGTPTYNEQFF	TGTGCCTGCGGGACACCAACCTACAATGAGCAGTTCTTC
TRBV4-3	17	TRBJ2-1	-	few	CASSQGIPDLGFGEQFF	TGCGCCAGCAGCCAAGGAATCCCGGACTTGGGTTTCGGTGAGCAGTTCTTC
TRBV11-2	15	TRBJ2-7	-	many	CASSLDIGHLYEQYF	TGTGCCAGCAGCTTAGATATCGGACACCTCTACGAGCAGTACTTC
TRBV5-1	14	TRBJ2-1	TRBD1	-	CASRNRGAGDEQFF	TGCGCCAGCAGAAACAGGGGCGCGGGCGATGAGCAGTTCTTC
TRBV19	12	TRBJ2-1	-	few	CASSMGGNEQFF	TGTGCCAGTAGTATGGGGGGCAATGAGCAGTTCTTC
TRBV20-1	12	TRBJ1-2	-	many	CSALRDNYGYTF	TGCAGTGCTTTACGGGATAACTATGGCTACACCTTC
TRBV9	16	TRBJ2-3	-	many	CASSVDLRGGRDTQYF	TGTGCCAGCAGCGTAGACCTCAGGGGAGGAAGAGATACGCAGTATTTT
TRBV5-1	17	TRBJ2-3	TRBD2	many	CASSFRTSGGTGDTQYF	TGCGCCAGCAGCTTCCGGACTAGCGGGGGGACTGGAGATACGCAGTATTTT
TRBV3-1	14	TRBJ1-6	-	many	CASSLQDYNSPLHF	TGTGCCAGCAGCCTACAGGACTATAATTCACCCCTCCACTTT